This TCR beta chain was captured in a study of metastatic and nonmetastatic thyroid tumors (dated by TCRdb to about 2020). Study-level background: Repertoires from peripheral blood and from tumor or nodule tissue samples of malignant and benign thyroid patients were compared.

The CDR3, from cysteine to phenylalanine, totals 15 residues. The kept DNA is CDR3 alone, 45 bases in frame from the first base. Trimmed from V: 0 bases; trimmed from J: 4 bases; junction bases lacking a gene match: 4. The germline V gene (reference sequence) gives CDR1 as LGHDT and CDR2 as YNNKEL. Findings and caveats that apply to the study as a whole: TCR beta diversity was reported as significantly higher in malignant tumors than in benign nodules, in both blood and tumor samples.

No treatment had been received by any patient before thyroid surgery. Patient clinical samples collected from 2012 to 2018 were retrospectively analysed using T-cell receptor beta sequencing. The library was prepared using PCR. TCRdb names Illumina HiSeq 4000 as the instrument used. The TCR beta-chain CDR3 region of each patient was profiled by high-throughput sequencing. Per the source publication's procedure: CDR3 differences across clinicopathological groups were used to build a classifier for discriminating distant-metastatic papillary thyroid cancer patients. The Shannon index was used to measure repertoire diversity, and the Morisita-Horn index was used to measure how similar tumor and blood repertoires were. TCRdb passed the public sequencing reads through fastp at Q25 and MiXCR, retaining productive beta sequences. TCRdb, not the authors, supplied the V and J calls. The sample data list approximately 21,000 clones, and over 25% of these were observed just once. The ten largest clones represent 5.5% to 6.5% of the sample.

Concerning this clone: The antigen it binds to is not known. Qualities for individual bases were not recorded, and no much larger clone is one base off.

Source material: blood. The origin of this receptor is a female donor with papillary thyroid cancer or a benign thyroid nodule (not recorded which). Some clones in this sample may be carry-over from other donors' samples. The chain employs TRBV3-1 and TRBJ1-1, and 8 bases in between align with TRBD1. The CDR3 sequence is CASSQEPRGLTEAFF. The bases read TGTGCCAGCAGCCAAGAACCCAGGGGGCTCACTGAAGCTTTCTTT. Extended through the reference TRBV3-1 and TRBJ1-1 proteins, this CDR3 yields the full variable domain: DTAVSQTPKYLVTQMGNDKSIKCEQNLGHDTMYWYKQDSKKFLKIMFSYNNKELIINETVPNRFSPKSPDKAHLNLHINSLELGDSAVYFCASSQEPRGLTEAFFGQGTRLTVV.